Shown below are 23 T cell receptor beta chains from a single sample sequenced in a study of T-cell memory formation after mild COVID-19. TCRdb passed the 5' RACE reads through MiXCR, listing each CDR3 protein once. Found here are around 200,000 distinct CDR3 sequences, roughly a tenth of them singletons; the top ten hold 2.5% to 3.5%. Sequencing input: PBMCs or a T cell subset sorted from them (not recorded which). These receptor sequences come from a young man who had mild COVID-19 (a few samples of this study predate the infection). Cell type and time point are not known.

This chain connects TRBV19 to TRBJ2-1; D tentatively fits TRBD1 or TRBD2 (5 bases each). V was cut by 8 bases and J by 5 bases, with 19 bases left in between. Germline V lookup: CDR1 LNHDA, CDR2 SQIVND (reference sequence). CDR3 length: 15 amino acids. The chain's CDR3 is CASVPRGRPHNEQFF. Here the CDR3 DNA reads TGTGCCAGTGTACCACGGGGACGACCCCACAATGAGCAGTTCTTC.

The chain couples TRBV20-1 to TRBJ2-7; 11 positions agree with TRBD2. The germline CDR1 and CDR2 sequences are DFQATT and SNEGSKA (reference sequence). V shed 0 bases, J shed 6 bases, and the junction held 4 bases outside the gene matches. CDR3 length: 14 amino acids. Here the CDR3 DNA reads TGCAGTGCTAGAGATGTAACTAGCGGGGGCGAGCAGTACTTC. This translates into CSARDVTSGGEQYF.

This rearrangement joins TRBV7-9 to TRBJ2-5; D not certain. CDR3 length equals 13 residues. The V gene's germline CDR1 is SEHNR and CDR2 FQNEAQ (reference sequence). V was clipped by 5 bases and J by 7 bases, with 14 bases between them. The CDR3 loop is CASSGSELGTQYF. CDR3 nucleotides: TGTGCCAGCAGCGGCAGTGAGCTCGGGACCCAGTACTTC.

J is TRBJ1-1 and V is TRBV20-1; TRBD1 agrees at 9 bases. Looked up from germline, CDR1 is DFQATT and CDR2 is SNEGSKA (reference sequence). The CDR3 consists of 11 residues. The junction had 5 bases not matched to a gene; V was cut back by 5 bases and J by 10 bases. The CDR3 region is CSAPDRGRAFF. The CDR3 DNA reads as TGCAGTGCTCCCGACAGGGGGAGAGCTTTCTTT.

Worth noting for this clonotype: This clone may be a read error of a much larger clone one base away. The rearrangement links TRBV7-2 to TRBJ2-5, with D maybe TRBD1 (5 bases). Trimming removed 1 base at V and 5 bases at J, with 14 bases between. Germline V lookup: CDR1 SGHTA, CDR2 FQGNSA. CDR3 length equals 15 residues. The CDR3 sequence is CASSLVSRVAETQYF. The DNA for the CDR3 is TGTGCCAGCAGCTTAGTCAGCAGGGTGGCTGAGACCCAGTACTTC.

This chain connects TRBV21-1 to TRBJ2-3; the table's TRBD2 call for D was not verified on the DNA. TRBV21-1 is a pseudogene segment. The CDR3 length is 16 residues. The CDR3 loop reads CASSRRREGVPDTQYF. The DNA for the CDR3 is TGTGCCAGCAGCCGGAGGAGGGAGGGGGTCCCAGATACGCAGTATTTT.

V usage is TRBV25-1 and J usage is TRBJ1-1, with D unresolved. Germline CDR1 reads MGHDK; CDR2 reads SYGVNS. Trimming stripped 0 bases from V and 10 bases from J, with 6 bases between. The CDR3 sequence is 11 residues long. Here the CDR3 reads CASSEYGGAFF. CDR3 in DNA: TGTGCCAGCAGTGAATATGGAGGAGCTTTCTTT.

This clonotype was observed a handful of times. The rearrangement joins TRBV21-1 to TRBJ1-4. TRBV21-1 is a pseudogene locus. CDR3 length equals 14 residues. CDR3 DNA sequence: TGTGCCAGCATTATGTGTTGGAGGCGTGAAAAACTGTTTTTT. This encodes CASIMCWRREKLFF.

V and J are TRBV5-5 and TRBJ2-7, with TRBD1 identical over 10 bases. The J segment lost 10 bases and the V segment lost 4 bases, leaving 5 bases of the junction unmatched. CDR1 and CDR2 (germline): SGHKS, YYEKEE (reference sequence). The CDR3 sequence is 12 residues long. CDR3: CASSPGTGEQYF. In DNA, the CDR3 is TGTGCCAGCAGCCCCGGGACAGGGGAACAGTACTTC.

This clonotype appeared a few times. The V call is TRBV7-2, the J call TRBJ2-3; either TRBD1 or TRBD2 may supply D (6 bases each). Germline V CDR1 and CDR2: SGHTA, FQGNSA. The CDR3 length is 15 residues. Trimming took 2 bases from V and 4 from J, leaving 13 bases between them. CDR3 nucleotides: TGTGCCAGCAGCTTAAAACGGGGGCAGTCAGATACGCAGTATTTT. Its protein is CASSLKRGQSDTQYF.

This clonotype was seen only a few times. The rearrangement joins TRBV10-3 to TRBJ1-2; the D gene is possibly TRBD1 (5 bases). This CDR3 is 12 amino acids long. Deletions cut 5 bases from V and 2 bases from J, with 6 bases between. Per the germline V gene, CDR1 is ENHRY and CDR2 is SYGVKD. CDR3 residues: CAISTGNYGYTF. CDR3 in DNA: TGTGCCATCAGTACAGGCAACTATGGCTACACCTTC.

This chain uses TRBV7-2 with TRBJ2-5; D is possibly TRBD1 or TRBD2 (5 bases each). The ends were cut back, 6 bases at V and 7 bases at J, with 15 bases in the middle. Looked up from germline, CDR1 is SGHTA and CDR2 is FQGNSA. The CDR3 covers 13 residues. CDR3 residues: CASSAGTGWTQYF. In nucleotides, the CDR3 is TGTGCCAGCAGTGCCGGGACCGGATGGACCCAGTACTTC.

V gene TRBV5-1 combines with J gene TRBJ2-1; 7 nucleotides align to TRBD1. V shed 4 bases, J shed 3 bases, and the junction held 10 bases outside the gene matches. Germline V gene sequence: CDR1 SGHRS, CDR2 YFSETQ. The CDR3 loop spans 16 amino acids. In DNA form, the CDR3 reads TGCGCCAGCAGCAACCGGCTACAGGGGCTCTACAATGAGCAGTTCTTC. Protein: CASSNRLQGLYNEQFF.

CDR3 loop: CASSKTVLLNTEAFF. Written as DNA, the CDR3 is TGTGCCAGCAGCAAGACAGTCTTATTGAACACTGAAGCTTTCTTT. The V gene is TRBV11-2, the J gene TRBJ1-1; a possible D gene is TRBD1 (5 bases). Trimming took 5 bases from V and 0 from J, leaving 13 bases between them. This CDR3 is 15 amino acids long. Germline loops: CDR1 SGHAT, CDR2 FQNNGV.

CDR3 coding DNA: TGTGCCAGCAGCTTCCTTCCTCAAGGGAACACTGAAGCTTTCTTT. Its translation is CASSFLPQGNTEAFF. The chain couples TRBV7-6 to TRBJ1-1; D unclear. In germline, CDR1 is SGHVS, CDR2 FNYEAQ. The V gene lost 3 bases and the J gene lost 1 base, with 12 bases spanning the gap. The CDR3 runs 15 residues.

This clonotype was seen more than once but under ten times. The rearrangement joins TRBV14 to TRBJ2-5; tentatively, D is TRBD1 (6 bases). V was shortened by 4 bases and J by 5 bases, with 14 bases between the two germline ends. Per germline, CDR1 SGHDN and CDR2 FVKESK. The CDR3 has 14 amino acids. The CDR3 coding sequence is TGTGCCAGCAGCCCTGGAGCAGGGGTGGAGACCCAGTACTTC. It translates to CASSPGAGVETQYF.

This clonotype was seen a handful of times. The chain recombines TRBV7-6 with TRBJ2-5; 8 positions agree with TRBD2. Unmatched junction bases numbered 4, after V lost 5 bases and J lost 5 bases. CDR3 size: 13 residues. The germline CDR1 and CDR2 sequences are SGHVS and FNYEAQ. CDR3 nucleotides: TGTGCCAGCAGCCCGGGACTAGGGGAGACCCAGTACTTC. This codes for CASSPGLGETQYF.

This clonotype was counted once. This chain links TRBV7-9 with TRBJ2-3; 13 nucleotides line up with TRBD2. V was pared by 4 bases and J by 2 bases, with 12 bases of the junction left unmatched. Germline V lookup: CDR1 SEHNR, CDR2 FQNEAQ (reference sequence). This CDR3 has 19 residues. The CDR3 DNA follows: TGTGCCAGCAGCTCCGTGGGACTAGCGGGGATCGACCTCACAGATACGCAGTATTTT. This gives the protein CASSSVGLAGIDLTDTQYF.

The table lists this clonotype with a few counts. The J gene is TRBJ2-5, the V gene TRBV5-1; 7 positions match TRBD2. The germline V gene has CDR1 SGHRS and CDR2 YFSETQ. V gave up 4 bases and J gave up 5 bases; unmatched junction bases: 8. The CDR3 has 14 amino acids. The chain's CDR3 is CASSPGLVGETQYF. Written as DNA, the CDR3 is TGCGCCAGCAGCCCCGGACTAGTCGGGGAGACCCAGTACTTC.

The rearrangement uses TRBV18 and TRBJ2-5, with 7 bases fitting TRBD1. V was clipped by 6 bases and J by 0 bases; unmatched bases: 10. Germline V CDR1 and CDR2: KGHSH, LQKENI. The CDR3 consists of 16 residues. CDR3 coding DNA: TGTGCCAGCTCTGCGACAGGGTCCCTACACCAAGAGACCCAGTACTTC. Its protein is CASSATGSLHQETQYF.

V usage is TRBV29-1 and J usage is TRBJ2-2; 10 bases are a match to TRBD2. The CDR3 consists of 19 residues. V shed 4 bases, J shed 6 bases, and the junction held 20 bases outside the gene matches. CDR1 is SQVTM, CDR2 ANQGSEA, per germline. The CDR3 nucleotides are TGCAGCGTTGGACGGGGGAGGCGGACTAGCGGATTAGAATCCGGGGAGCTGTTTTTT. This codes for CSVGRGRRTSGLESGELFF.

This clonotype has just a few counts. The chain combines TRBV18 with TRBJ1-1; no firm D call. The CDR3 loop spans 13 amino acids. Trimming shortened V by 6 bases and J by 6 bases, and 14 bases separated the two germline ends. Looked up from germline, CDR1 is KGHSH and CDR2 is LQKENI. DNA for the CDR3: TGTGCCAGCTCGCGGTCGGAGGGCGCTGAAGCTTTCTTT. This encodes CASSRSEGAEAFF. Full variable domain (remainder filled in from reference TRBV18 and TRBJ1-1): NAGVMQNPRHLVRRRGQEARLRCSPMKGHSHVYWYRQLPEEGLKFMVYLQKENIIDESGMPKERFSAEFPKEGPSILRIQQVVRGDSAAYFCASSRSEGAEAFFGQGTRLTVV.

This clonotype has just one count. The V and J genes are TRBV4-2 and TRBJ2-5, with TRBD2 matching 8 bases. Germline loops: CDR1 LGHNA, CDR2 YNFKEQ. V shed 6 bases, J shed 1 base, and the junction held 7 bases outside the gene matches. The length of the CDR3 is 15 residues. The CDR3 loop is CASSRTSSPQETQYF. The CDR3 bases are TGTGCCAGCAGTCGGACTAGCTCGCCCCAAGAGACCCAGTACTTC.